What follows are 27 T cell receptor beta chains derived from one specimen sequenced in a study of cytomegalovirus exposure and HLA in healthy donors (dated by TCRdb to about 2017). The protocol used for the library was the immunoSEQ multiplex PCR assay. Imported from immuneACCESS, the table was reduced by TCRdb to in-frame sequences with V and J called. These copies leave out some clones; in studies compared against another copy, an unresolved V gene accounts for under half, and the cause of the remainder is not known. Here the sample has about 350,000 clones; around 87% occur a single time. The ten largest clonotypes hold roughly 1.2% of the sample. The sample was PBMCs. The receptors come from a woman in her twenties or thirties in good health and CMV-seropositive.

Here the CDR3 reads CASSVGRAYYNEQFF. CDR3 DNA sequence: TGTGCCAGCAGTGTAGGGAGGGCCTACTACAATGAGCAGTTCTTC. The rearrangement links TRBV2 to TRBJ2-1; 7 nucleotides match TRBD2. CDR3 length: 15 amino acids. Germline CDR1 and CDR2: SNHLY and FYNNEI. V lost 4 bases, J lost 3 bases, and 6 bases stayed unmatched.

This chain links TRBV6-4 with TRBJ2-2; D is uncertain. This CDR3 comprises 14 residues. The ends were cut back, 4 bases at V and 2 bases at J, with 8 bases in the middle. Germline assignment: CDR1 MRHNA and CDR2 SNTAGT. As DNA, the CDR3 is TGTGCCAGCAGTGGAAGTACTAACACCGGGGAGCTGTTTTTT. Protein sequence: CASSGSTNTGELFF.

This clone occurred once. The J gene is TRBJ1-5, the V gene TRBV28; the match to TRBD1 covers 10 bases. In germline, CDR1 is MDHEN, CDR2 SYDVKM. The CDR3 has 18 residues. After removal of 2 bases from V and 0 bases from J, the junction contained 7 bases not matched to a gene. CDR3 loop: CASSLARQGAYSNQPQHF. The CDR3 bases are TGTGCCAGCAGTTTAGCTAGACAGGGGGCCTATAGCAATCAGCCCCAGCATTTT.

The CDR3 loop reads CASYTDGFEFF. CDR3 bases: TGTGCCAGCTATACAGACGGATTTGAGTTCTTC. The chain employs TRBV7-9 and TRBJ2-1; unclear D gene. Per the germline V gene, CDR1 is SEHNR and CDR2 is FQNEAQ (reference sequence). The V gene lost 8 bases and the J gene lost 14 bases, with 16 bases spanning the gap. This CDR3 is 11 amino acids long.

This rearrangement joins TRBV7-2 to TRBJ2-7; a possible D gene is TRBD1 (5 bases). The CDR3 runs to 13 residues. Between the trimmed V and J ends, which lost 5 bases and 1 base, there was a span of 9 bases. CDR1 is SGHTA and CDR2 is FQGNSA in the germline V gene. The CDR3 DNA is TGTGCCAGCAGCCCCCGACAGTCCTACGAGCAGTACTTC. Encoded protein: CASSPRQSYEQYF.

The CDR3 sequence is CAWSGAGGEQFF. DNA of the CDR3: TGTGCCTGGAGTGGGGCCGGGGGAGAGCAGTTCTTC. This chain uses TRBV30 with TRBJ2-1, with TRBD2 as a possible D gene (6 bases). Germline V gives CDR1 GTSNPN, CDR2 SVGIG (reference sequence). V was shortened by 1 base and J by 10 bases, with 11 bases between the two germline ends. This CDR3 is built from 12 residues.

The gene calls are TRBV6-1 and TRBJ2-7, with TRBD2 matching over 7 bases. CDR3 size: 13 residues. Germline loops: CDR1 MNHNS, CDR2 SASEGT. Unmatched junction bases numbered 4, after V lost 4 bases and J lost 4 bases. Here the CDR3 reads CASSGGSWYEQYF. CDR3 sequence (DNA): TGTGCCAGCAGTGGCGGGAGTTGGTACGAGCAGTACTTC.

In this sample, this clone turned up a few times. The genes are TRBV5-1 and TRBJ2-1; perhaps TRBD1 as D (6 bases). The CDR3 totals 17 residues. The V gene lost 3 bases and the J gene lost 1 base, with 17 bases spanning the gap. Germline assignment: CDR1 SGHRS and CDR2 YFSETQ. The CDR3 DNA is TGCGCCAGCAGCTCAGCCTCGGGACAACGATCCTACAATGAGCAGTTCTTC. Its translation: CASSSASGQRSYNEQFF.

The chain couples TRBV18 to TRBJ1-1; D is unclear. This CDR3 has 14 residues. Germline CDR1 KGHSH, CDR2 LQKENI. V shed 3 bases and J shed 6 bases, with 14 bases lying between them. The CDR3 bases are TGTGCCAGCTCACCCCCACAACCCCGGGCTGAAGCTTTCTTT. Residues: CASSPPQPRAEAFF.

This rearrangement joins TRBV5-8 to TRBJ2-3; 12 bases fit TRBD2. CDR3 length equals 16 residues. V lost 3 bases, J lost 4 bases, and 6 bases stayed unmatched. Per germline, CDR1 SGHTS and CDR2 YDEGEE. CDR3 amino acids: CASSSPSGRASDTQYF. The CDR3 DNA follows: TGTGCCAGCAGCTCCCCTAGCGGGAGGGCCTCAGATACGCAGTATTTT.

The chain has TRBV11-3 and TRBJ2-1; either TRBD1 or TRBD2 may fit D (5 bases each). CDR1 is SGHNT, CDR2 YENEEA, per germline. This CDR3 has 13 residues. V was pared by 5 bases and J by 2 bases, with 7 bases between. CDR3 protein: CASSLGAYNEQFF. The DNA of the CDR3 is TGTGCCAGCAGCCTGGGGGCCTACAATGAGCAGTTCTTC. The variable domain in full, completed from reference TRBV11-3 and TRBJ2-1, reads EAGVVQSPRYKIIEKKQPVAFWCNPISGHNTLYWYLQNLGQGPELLIRYENEEAVDDSQLPKDRFSAERLKGVDSTLKIQPAELGDSAVYLCASSLGAYNEQFFGPGTRLTVL.

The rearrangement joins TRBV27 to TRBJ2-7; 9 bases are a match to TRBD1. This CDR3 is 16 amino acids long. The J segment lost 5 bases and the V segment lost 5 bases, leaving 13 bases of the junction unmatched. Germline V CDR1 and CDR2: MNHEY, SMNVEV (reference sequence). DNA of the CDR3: TGTGCCAGCAGTCTCCTACAGGGGGCGCTGAGGGACGAGCAGTACTTC. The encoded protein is CASSLLQGALRDEQYF.

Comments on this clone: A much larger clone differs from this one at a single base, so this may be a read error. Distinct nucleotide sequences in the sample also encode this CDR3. The CDR3 loop reads CASSLGRNQPQHF. CDR3 nucleotide sequence: TGTGCCAGCAGCTTAGGGCGCAATCAGCCCCAGCATTTT. The V gene is TRBV27, the J gene TRBJ1-5; D is unclear. CDR3 size: 13 residues. Germline V gene lookup returns CDR1 MNHEY and CDR2 SMNVEV (reference sequence). Trimming left V 6 bases short and J 2 bases short, with 8 bases between.

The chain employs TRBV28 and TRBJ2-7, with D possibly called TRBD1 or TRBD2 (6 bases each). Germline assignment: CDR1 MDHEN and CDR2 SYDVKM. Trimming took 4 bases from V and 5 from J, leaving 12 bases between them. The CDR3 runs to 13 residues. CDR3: CASSWWGAHEQYF. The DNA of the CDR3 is TGTGCCAGCAGTTGGTGGGGGGCGCACGAGCAGTACTTC.

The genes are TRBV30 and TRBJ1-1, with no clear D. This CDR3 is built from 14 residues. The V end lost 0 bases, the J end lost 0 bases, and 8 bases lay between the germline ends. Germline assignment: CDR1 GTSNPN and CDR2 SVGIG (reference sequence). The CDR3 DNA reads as TGTGCCTGGAGTGTCGAAGGACTGAACACTGAAGCTTTCTTT. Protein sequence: CAWSVEGLNTEAFF.

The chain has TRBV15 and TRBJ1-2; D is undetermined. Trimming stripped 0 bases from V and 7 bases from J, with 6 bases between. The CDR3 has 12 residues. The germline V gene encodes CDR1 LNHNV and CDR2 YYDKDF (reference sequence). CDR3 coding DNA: TGTGCCACCAGCAGAGAAAGCGCTGGCTACACCTTC. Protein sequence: CATSRESAGYTF.

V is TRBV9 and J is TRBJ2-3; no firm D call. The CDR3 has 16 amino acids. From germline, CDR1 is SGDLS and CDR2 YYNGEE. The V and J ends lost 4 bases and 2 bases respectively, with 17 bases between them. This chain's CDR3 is CASSPRTEISTDTQYF. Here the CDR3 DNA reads TGTGCCAGCAGCCCCCGGACGGAAATATCCACAGATACGCAGTATTTT.

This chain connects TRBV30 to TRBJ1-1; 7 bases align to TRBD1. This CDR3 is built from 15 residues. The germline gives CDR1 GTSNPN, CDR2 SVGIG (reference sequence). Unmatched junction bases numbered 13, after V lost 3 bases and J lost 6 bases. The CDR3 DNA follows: TGTGCCTGGAGAGGGGGCCAGGGGCGTTCAGCTGAAGCTTTCTTT. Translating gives CAWRGGQGRSAEAFF.

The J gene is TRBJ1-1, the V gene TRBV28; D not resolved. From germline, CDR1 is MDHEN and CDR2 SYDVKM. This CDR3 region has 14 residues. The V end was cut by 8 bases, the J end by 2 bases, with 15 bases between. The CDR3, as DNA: TGTGCCAGCCACTTTGATTCATCCAACACTGAAGCTTTCTTT. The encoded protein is CASHFDSSNTEAFF. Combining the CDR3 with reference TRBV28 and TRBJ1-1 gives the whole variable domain DVKVTQSSRYLVKRTGEKVFLECVQDMDHENMFWYRQDPGLGLRLIYFSYDVKMKEKGDIPEGYSVSREKKERFSLILESASTNQTSMYLCASHFDSSNTEAFFGQGTRLTVV.

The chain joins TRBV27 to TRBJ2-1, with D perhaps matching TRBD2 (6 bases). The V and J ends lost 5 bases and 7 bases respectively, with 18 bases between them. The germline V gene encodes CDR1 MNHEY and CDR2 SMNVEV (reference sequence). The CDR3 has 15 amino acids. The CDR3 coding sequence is TGTGCCAGCAGTGCCTGGCGGGGCGAGGGGAATGAGCAGTTCTTC. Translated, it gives CASSAWRGEGNEQFF.

The CDR3 loop is CATGSWEQETQYF. In DNA, the CDR3 is TGTGCCACCGGTAGTTGGGAACAAGAGACCCAGTACTTC. The chain combines TRBV15 with TRBJ2-5; no firm D call. CDR1 is LNHNV and CDR2 is YYDKDF in the germline V gene (reference sequence). The CDR3 spans 13 residues. The germline V and J ends were trimmed by 8 bases and 2 bases, with 12 bases remaining between them.

The CDR3, as DNA: TGTGCCAGCAGCTTACTGGCAACTAATGAAAAACTGTTTTTT. Translating gives CASSLLATNEKLFF. The chain is built from TRBV7-6 and TRBJ1-4; D is unresolved. Germline V gives CDR1 SGHVS, CDR2 FNYEAQ. V lost 2 bases and J 0 bases, leaving 4 bases between the germline ends. The CDR3 runs 14 residues.

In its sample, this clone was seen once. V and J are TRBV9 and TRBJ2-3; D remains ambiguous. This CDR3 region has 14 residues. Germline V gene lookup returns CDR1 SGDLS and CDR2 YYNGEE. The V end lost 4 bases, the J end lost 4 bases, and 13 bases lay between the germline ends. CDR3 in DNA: TGTGCCAGCAGCCCCGAAGGGCCCCCAGATACGCAGTATTTT. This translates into CASSPEGPPDTQYF.

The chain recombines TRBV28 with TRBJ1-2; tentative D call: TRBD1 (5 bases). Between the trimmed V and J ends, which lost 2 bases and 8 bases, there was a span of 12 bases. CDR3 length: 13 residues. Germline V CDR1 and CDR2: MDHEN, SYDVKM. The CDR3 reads CASSLLGGAGYTF. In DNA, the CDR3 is TGTGCCAGCAGTTTACTGGGAGGGGCCGGCTACACCTTC.

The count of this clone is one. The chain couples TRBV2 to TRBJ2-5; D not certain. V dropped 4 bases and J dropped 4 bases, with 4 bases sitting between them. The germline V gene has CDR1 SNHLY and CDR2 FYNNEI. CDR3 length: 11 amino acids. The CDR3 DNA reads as TGTGCCAGCAGTGCTGGAGAGACCCAGTACTTC. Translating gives CASSAGETQYF.

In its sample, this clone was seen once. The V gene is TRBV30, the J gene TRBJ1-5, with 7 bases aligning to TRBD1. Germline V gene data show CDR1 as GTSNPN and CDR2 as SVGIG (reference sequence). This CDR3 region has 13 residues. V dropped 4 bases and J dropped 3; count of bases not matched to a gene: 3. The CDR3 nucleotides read TGTGCCTGGACGGGACAGCACAATCAGCCCCAGCATTTT. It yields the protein CAWTGQHNQPQHF.

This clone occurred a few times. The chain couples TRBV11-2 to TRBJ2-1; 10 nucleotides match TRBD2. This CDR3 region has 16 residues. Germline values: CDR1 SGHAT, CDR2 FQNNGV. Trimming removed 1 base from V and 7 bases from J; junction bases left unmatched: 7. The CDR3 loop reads CASSLGGTSVLNEQFF. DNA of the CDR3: TGTGCCAGCAGCTTAGGTGGGACTAGCGTACTAAATGAGCAGTTCTTC.